A single sample gave rise to the 17 T cell receptor beta chains below, sequenced in a study of cytomegalovirus exposure and HLA in healthy donors. A multiplex PCR was run with 60 Vbeta primers and 13 Jbeta primers. The method was immunoSEQ multiplex PCR; TCRdb's version includes in-frame clones alone and lacks a portion of them. The sample yields tens of thousands of clones, more than 60% seen once. The specimen was PBMCs. The receptors stem from a man younger than 45 in good health and CMV-seronegative.

This sequence joins TRBV19 and TRBJ1-5; no definite D call. The CDR3 is 15 amino acids. Trimming removed 4 bases from V and 1 base from J, with 11 bases in between. Germline V gene lookup returns CDR1 LNHDA and CDR2 SQIVND (reference sequence). The CDR3: CASSTSDWSNQPQHF. CDR3 coding DNA: TGTGCCAGTAGTACCTCTGACTGGAGCAATCAGCCCCAGCATTTT. Filled out from reference TRBV19 and TRBJ1-5, the complete variable domain reads DGGITQSPKYLFRKEGQNVTLSCEQNLNHDAMYWYRQDPGQGLRLIYYSQIVNDFQKGDIAEGYSVSREKKESFPLTVTSAQKNPTAFYLCASSTSDWSNQPQHFGDGTRLSIL.

This clone was seen only a few times. The chain joins TRBV6-1 to TRBJ2-1; 8 nucleotides match TRBD1. Germline CDR1 is MNHNS and CDR2 is SASEGT. V lost 1 base to trimming and J lost 3 bases; unmatched junction nucleotides: 5. CDR3 length equals 16 residues. The CDR3 sequence: CASSEDETGVYNEQFF. Here the CDR3 DNA reads TGTGCCAGCAGTGAAGATGAGACAGGGGTCTACAATGAGCAGTTCTTC.

This chain's CDR3 is CASSSLGAGELFF. CDR3 nucleotide sequence: TGTGCCAGCAGTTCTCTGGGCGCCGGGGAGCTGTTTTTT. This sequence joins TRBV6-5 and TRBJ2-2, with no clear D. The CDR3 has 13 amino acids. V lost 4 bases and J lost 6, with 9 bases in between. Germline V gene sequence: CDR1 MNHEY, CDR2 SVGAGI.

The rearrangement uses TRBV7-3 and TRBJ2-5; 8 bases are a match to TRBD2. Germline V gene data show CDR1 as SGHTA and CDR2 as FQGTGA. This CDR3 comprises 14 residues. V was clipped by 3 bases and J by 5 bases; unmatched bases: 5. The CDR3 protein is CASSFFGGGETQYF. As DNA, the CDR3 is TGTGCCAGCAGCTTTTTCGGCGGGGGGGAGACCCAGTACTTC.

This clone was observed a few times. The V and J genes are TRBV5-4 and TRBJ1-2; D possibly corresponds to TRBD1 (5 bases). The CDR3 is 13 residues long. From germline, CDR1 is SGHNT and CDR2 YYREEE (reference sequence). V lost 4 bases and J lost 4, with 11 bases in between. The DNA for the CDR3 is TGTGCCAGCAGCCGGGAGGGGCTCTATGGCTACACCTTC. This encodes CASSREGLYGYTF.

The chain employs TRBV5-4 and TRBJ2-7; D uncertain. The V gene's germline CDR1 is SGHNT and CDR2 YYREEE (reference sequence). This CDR3 is built from 13 residues. The V and J ends lost 4 bases and 3 bases respectively, with 11 bases between them. The CDR3 is CASSAPSLYEQYF. The CDR3 bases are TGTGCCAGCAGCGCCCCTAGTCTCTACGAGCAGTACTTC.

Only one count was recorded for this clone. The gene calls are TRBV9 and TRBJ1-5; D ambiguous. The CDR3 consists of 15 residues. V was pared by 3 bases and J by 1 base, with 11 bases between. Germline V lookup: CDR1 SGDLS, CDR2 YYNGEE. CDR3 nucleotides: TGTGCCAGCAGCGCCGGAGAGAGGAGCAATCAGCCCCAGCATTTT. Its translation: CASSAGERSNQPQHF.

The CDR3 nucleotides are TGTGCCAGCAGCTTAGCCAACTACGAGCAGTACTTC. It is translated as CASSLANYEQYF. This chain links TRBV7-2 with TRBJ2-7; D unclear. V was shortened by 0 bases and J by 3 bases, with 3 bases between the two germline ends. The V gene's germline CDR1 is SGHTA and CDR2 FQGNSA. This CDR3 has 12 residues.

This clone occurred a few times. The chain combines TRBV5-5 with TRBJ2-7; no clear D. Germline assignment: CDR1 SGHKS and CDR2 YYEKEE (reference sequence). The germline V and J ends were trimmed by 3 bases and 7 bases, with 20 bases remaining between them. The CDR3 consists of 15 residues. This CDR3 is CASSYPSLTRQEQYF. The CDR3, as DNA: TGTGCCAGCAGCTACCCTTCCCTGACGCGGCAGGAGCAGTACTTC.

The rearrangement joins TRBV2 to TRBJ1-3; D may be TRBD1 (6 bases). The germline CDR1 and CDR2 sequences are SNHLY and FYNNEI. The CDR3 length is 14 residues. V was shortened by 7 bases and J by 1 base, with 11 bases between the two germline ends. The CDR3 reads CASNQGLSGNTIYF. DNA of the CDR3: TGTGCCAGCAATCAGGGGCTTTCTGGAAACACCATATATTTT.

This clone was counted a few times. The chain has TRBV28 and TRBJ2-3; 8 bases fit TRBD1. In germline, CDR1 is MDHEN, CDR2 SYDVKM. The CDR3 length is 14 residues. V was pared by 8 bases and J by 2 bases, with 6 bases of the junction left unmatched. The CDR3 DNA sequence: TGTGCCAGCGACCCGGGACAGGACACAGATACGCAGTATTTT. Translation: CASDPGQDTDTQYF. Variable domain in full (rest from reference TRBV28 and TRBJ2-3): DVKVTQSSRYLVKRTGEKVFLECVQDMDHENMFWYRQDPGLGLRLIYFSYDVKMKEKGDIPEGYSVSREKKERFSLILESASTNQTSMYLCASDPGQDTDTQYFGPGTRLTVL.

The J gene is TRBJ2-1, the V gene TRBV7-3; 11 bases fit TRBD2. CDR1 is SGHTA, CDR2 FQGTGA, per germline. With V trimmed by 6 bases and J by 7 bases, 14 bases remained unmatched. The CDR3 consists of 17 residues. CDR3 DNA sequence: TGTGCCAGCAGTCATTCCAGACTAGCGGGGATAAGTAATGAGCAGTTCTTC. It encodes CASSHSRLAGISNEQFF.

This chain connects TRBV29-1 to TRBJ1-3; 9 bases match TRBD1. There are 20 residues in the CDR3. V was clipped by 3 bases and J by 0 bases; unmatched bases: 18. Germline V gene data show CDR1 as SQVTM and CDR2 as ANQGSEA. The CDR3 DNA reads TGCAGCGTTGAGGGACAGGGTGACCTATCAACCAAACGCTCTGGAAACACCATATATTTT. This sequence encodes CSVEGQGDLSTKRSGNTIYF.

The V and J genes are TRBV14 and TRBJ2-5, with TRBD2 identical over 9 bases. Looked up from germline, CDR1 is SGHDN and CDR2 is FVKESK. This CDR3 has 15 residues. V dropped 4 bases and J dropped 5; count of bases not matched to a gene: 8. The DNA of the CDR3 is TGTGCCAGCAGCCTTGCGGGAGGGCCGGAGGAGACCCAGTACTTC. Its protein product is CASSLAGGPEETQYF.

This clone was seen a few times. J is TRBJ2-1 and V is TRBV9; 10 nucleotides match TRBD2. CDR1 is SGDLS, CDR2 YYNGEE, per germline. This CDR3 comprises 17 residues. With V trimmed by 2 bases and J by 7 bases, 12 bases remained unmatched. Written as DNA, the CDR3 is TGTGCCAGCAGCGTGAGACAAAGCGGGGGGGCCGTGAATGAGCAGTTCTTC. Protein sequence: CASSVRQSGGAVNEQFF.

This clone has just a few counts. The genes are TRBV7-3 and TRBJ2-1, with unresolved D. The germline CDR1 and CDR2 sequences are SGHTA and FQGTGA. The CDR3 totals 11 residues. Between the trimmed V and J ends, which lost 5 bases and 6 bases, there was a span of 5 bases. CDR3 protein: CASSNTNEQFF. DNA of the CDR3: TGTGCCAGCAGCAACACCAATGAGCAGTTCTTC.

This clone turned up a few times. V gene TRBV7-2 combines with J gene TRBJ2-2, with 8 bases matching TRBD2. The germline gives CDR1 SGHTA, CDR2 FQGNSA. The CDR3 spans 17 residues. V shed 0 bases, J shed 4 bases, and the junction held 7 bases outside the gene matches. CDR3 bases: TGTGCCAGCAGCTTAGCGTGGGTAGCGGGGACCACCGGGGAGCTGTTTTTT. Its translation is CASSLAWVAGTTGELFF.